This record concerns one T cell receptor beta chain sequence. Per the original data handling: Reference gene primers were amplified, and this amplification served to estimate nucleated cell counts. TCRdb keeps only in-frame clones here, not all; method: immunoSEQ multiplex PCR. D and trimming were read from the DNA, whereas the V and J calls and clone size are those reported in that table. The table has 95,000 to 150,000 clones, approximately 81% seen once. The data derive from a study of blood T cell repertoires in COVID-19. Study summary: COVID-19 samples, acute and convalescent, were from the United States, Italy and Spain. Sample material is recorded as cDNA or gDNA derived from T cells, B-cell-depleted T cells, or PBMCs.

V shed 2 bases, J shed 8 bases, and the junction held 7 bases outside the gene matches. CDR3 length: 15 residues. From germline, CDR1 is MDHEN and CDR2 SYDVKM. The TCR comes from a man between 60 and 70 years old with acute or convalescent COVID-19. The chain recombines TRBV28 with TRBJ2-1; 9 bases match TRBD1. The sample comprised peripheral blood. CDR3: CASSLTQGAKDEQFF. The CDR3, as DNA: TGTGCCAGCAGTTTAACACAGGGGGCTAAAGATGAGCAGTTCTTC.